This entry lists 16 T cell receptor beta chains sequenced from one sample in a study of blood T cell repertoires in COVID-19. Clones were read by immunoSEQ multiplex PCR, and TCRdb kept only the in-frame ones, dropping some. In the table there are 150,000 to 200,000 clones, about 83% of which are singletons. Sequencing was carried out using peripheral blood. Receptor source: an older woman with COVID-19, enrolled during active disease.

The chain joins TRBV5-4 to TRBJ2-1; a weak D match, TRBD1 (6 bases). V lost 0 bases to trimming and J lost 10 bases, with 14 bases between them. Germline V gives CDR1 SGHNT, CDR2 YYREEE (reference sequence). This CDR3 is 14 amino acids long. For the CDR3, the DNA is TGTGCCAGCAGCTTGGAAGCAGGGGCTTCCGAGCAGTTCTTC. This gives the protein CASSLEAGASEQFF.

This chain connects TRBV15 to TRBJ1-2; 11 bases are a match to TRBD1. The V gene's germline CDR1 is LNHNV and CDR2 YYDKDF (reference sequence). V shed 1 base, J shed 4 bases, and the junction held 5 bases outside the gene matches. This CDR3 has 16 amino acids. CDR3 loop: CATSRGGTGGIYGYTF. As DNA, the CDR3 is TGTGCCACCAGCAGAGGGGGGACAGGGGGAATCTATGGCTACACCTTC.

This chain joins TRBV4-1 and TRBJ1-4, with D unresolved. The CDR3 has 16 amino acids. Germline V lookup: CDR1 MGHRA, CDR2 YSYEKL. The V end lost 0 bases, the J end lost 6 bases, and 14 bases lay between the germline ends. The CDR3 here is CASSQDYPRAHEKLFF. The CDR3 DNA reads as TGCGCCAGCAGCCAAGATTACCCGCGGGCCCATGAAAAACTGTTTTTT.

V usage is TRBV9 and J usage is TRBJ1-2; D possibly corresponds to TRBD1 (5 bases). This CDR3 comprises 15 residues. Germline V CDR1 and CDR2: SGDLS, YYNGEE. The V and J ends lost 4 bases and 4 bases respectively, with 17 bases between them. The CDR3 nucleotides are TGTGCCAGCAGCCCCGGGGGATTCTCCCTCTATGGCTACACCTTC. Its protein is CASSPGGFSLYGYTF.

The genes are TRBV7-3 and TRBJ1-4, with 11 bases aligning to TRBD1. This CDR3 region has 16 residues. V trimming: 5 bases; J trimming: 7 bases; junction bases outside the gene matches: 9. Germline loops: CDR1 SGHTA, CDR2 FQGTGA. CDR3 bases: TGTGCCAGCAGCCGGACAGGGGGCGCAACGAGTGAAAAACTGTTTTTT. Translating gives CASSRTGGATSEKLFF.

This sequence joins TRBV11-3 and TRBJ2-3, with 8 positions matching TRBD2. The CDR3 runs to 16 residues. Germline assignment: CDR1 SGHNT and CDR2 YENEEA. Trimming took 2 bases from V and 4 from J; bases not matched to a gene: 8. Here the CDR3 DNA reads TGTGCCAGCAGCTTATATGTAGCGGGGACCCCAGATACGCAGTATTTT. Protein sequence: CASSLYVAGTPDTQYF.

The chain employs TRBV11-1 and TRBJ1-2; possibly TRBD1 for D (5 bases). The CDR3 totals 15 residues. Germline V lookup: CDR1 SGHAT, CDR2 FQDESV (reference sequence). V shed 6 bases and J shed 3 bases, with 17 bases lying between them. The CDR3 sequence: CASSPTGVVYYGYTF. The CDR3 DNA sequence: TGTGCCAGCAGTCCGACGGGGGTCGTTTACTATGGCTACACCTTC.

This sequence joins TRBV28 and TRBJ2-2; 11 bases align to TRBD1. This CDR3 is built from 17 residues. The germline V gene encodes CDR1 MDHEN and CDR2 SYDVKM. Unmatched junction bases numbered 12, after V lost 5 bases and J lost 7 bases. In nucleotides, the CDR3 is TGTGCCAGCAGTCTCGGACAGGGGGCGTTCTATAGCGGGGAGCTGTTTTTT. Its protein product is CASSLGQGAFYSGELFF.

This CDR3 reads CASRGQNYGYTF. CDR3 bases: TGTGCCAGCAGGGGACAGAACTATGGCTACACCTTC. This chain connects TRBV2 to TRBJ1-2, with 7 bases matching TRBD1. After removal of 6 bases from V and 2 bases from J, the junction contained 0 bases not matched to a gene. The CDR3 covers 12 residues. Germline V CDR1 and CDR2: SNHLY, FYNNEI.

This chain uses TRBV15 with TRBJ2-7; D possibly corresponds to TRBD1 (6 bases). V gave up 5 bases and J gave up 2 bases, with 7 bases separating them. The CDR3 is made up of 12 amino acids. Germline V gene lookup returns CDR1 LNHNV and CDR2 YYDKDF (reference sequence). This CDR3 reads CATSAGAYEQYF. The CDR3 region has the DNA TGTGCCACCAGCGCAGGGGCCTACGAGCAGTACTTC.

This clone was seen only once. V usage is TRBV6-2 or TRBV6-3 and J usage is TRBJ1-5; 7 bases align to TRBD1. CDR1 is MNHEY, CDR2 SVGEGT, per germline. This CDR3 spans 15 amino acids. Trimming removed 3 bases from V and 7 bases from J; junction bases left unmatched: 9. This CDR3 reads CASSYPARGDQPQHF. The CDR3 DNA reads as TGTGCCAGCAGTTATCCGGCCAGGGGGGACCAGCCCCAGCATTTT.

This chain links TRBV28 with TRBJ1-4, with 7 bases that match TRBD1. The CDR3 consists of 14 residues. J gave up 3 bases and V 8 bases, and 6 bases lay outside the gene matches. CDR1 is MDHEN, CDR2 SYDVKM, per germline. This chain's CDR3 is CASGGGTANEKLFF. The DNA of the CDR3 is TGTGCCAGCGGCGGAGGGACAGCTAATGAAAAACTGTTTTTT.

In this sample, this clone turned up once. V is TRBV5-4 and J is TRBJ1-2; 7 positions match TRBD1. The CDR3 has 17 residues. The V gene end was trimmed by 2 bases and the J gene end by 4 bases; junction bases not matched to a gene: 14. Germline CDR1 reads SGHNT; CDR2 reads YYREEE (reference sequence). The CDR3 bases are TGTGCCAGCAGCTTACCACCGGGACAGAGGGAGGTCTATGGCTACACCTTC. Translating it yields CASSLPPGQREVYGYTF.

The CDR3 spells CASSLGTGGSFNTEAFF. Written as DNA, the CDR3 is TGTGCCAGTAGCCTAGGAACAGGGGGATCTTTTAACACTGAAGCTTTCTTT. The chain carries TRBV19 and TRBJ1-1; 8 bases match TRBD1. The CDR3 runs 17 residues. Trimming removed 6 bases from V and 2 bases from J; junction bases left unmatched: 14. The germline V gene encodes CDR1 LNHDA and CDR2 SQIVND (reference sequence).

This chain connects TRBV2 to TRBJ1-3; 8 positions agree with TRBD1. CDR1 is SNHLY, CDR2 FYNNEI, per germline. The CDR3 is 16 amino acids. V lost 10 bases, J lost 0 bases, and 11 bases stayed unmatched. CDR3 loop: CAIYTGQGASGNTIYF. The DNA for the CDR3 is TGTGCCATCTATACAGGACAGGGCGCCTCTGGAAACACCATATATTTT.

The chain links TRBV13 to TRBJ1-5, with 11 nucleotides matching TRBD1. The V and J ends lost 5 bases and 2 bases, in that order; junction bases with no gene match: 8. Germline assignment: CDR1 PRHDT and CDR2 FYEKMQ (reference sequence). This CDR3 comprises 17 residues. The CDR3 coding sequence is TGTGCCAGCAGCCGATGGACAGGGGGCACGGGCAATCAGCCCCAGCATTTT. Residues: CASSRWTGGTGNQPQHF.